The T cell receptor beta chain under discussion was sequenced for a study of blood T cell repertoires in COVID-19. At the level of the study: The samples span acute and convalescent COVID-19 from the United States, Italy and Spain. The cDNA or gDNA used as material had been derived from T cells, B-cell-depleted T cells, or PBMCs.

Original analysis: Counts of nucleated cells, estimated from reference gene primer amplification, were obtained. Measured with immunoSEQ multiplex PCR; TCRdb has only the in-frame clones, and not every one. V and J calls and clone size are copied from that table; D and trimming were computed from the DNA. The table records a few hundred thousand clones, 82% of them present only once. This CDR3 is built from 13 residues. Trimming took off 4 bases at V and 6 bases at J, with 10 bases between the two ends. Germline V gene sequence: CDR1 SGHVS, CDR2 FNYEAQ. This chain uses TRBV7-6 with TRBJ1-5; D not resolved. Sample: peripheral blood. This clonotype originated in a woman between 18 and 29 years old with acute or convalescent COVID-19. The CDR3 loop reads CASSSREFQPQHF. The CDR3 nucleotides read TGTGCCAGCAGCTCTCGGGAGTTTCAGCCCCAGCATTTT.